This TCR beta chain came from a study of T cells in localized non-small cell lung cancer. Produced via immunoSEQ multiplex PCR; TCRdb's table is partial and in-frame only. The sample consists of approximately 65,000 clones, about four fifths of them appearing once. Losses at the gene ends were 1 base for V and 3 bases for J; bases not matched to a gene: 6. Germline loops: CDR1 LGHNA, CDR2 YSLEER. There are 16 residues in the CDR3. This receptor was taken from a man aged 40 to 70 with stage II lung adenocarcinoma. The specimen comprised PBMCs, sampled before any cancer treatment. V usage is TRBV4-3 and J usage is TRBJ2-7; 10 nucleotides agree with TRBD2. The CDR3 here is CASSQGPSGSNYEQYF. CDR3 in DNA: TGCGCCAGCAGCCAAGGGCCTAGCGGGAGCAACTACGAGCAGTACTTC.